This T cell receptor beta chain was identified in a study of response to subunit inactivated influenza vaccine. The study, taken as a whole, reports: Few additional T cells are recruited per seasonal influenza vaccination, authors suggested.

TCRdb reprocessed the RT-PCR reads via MiXCR and lists one record per CDR3 protein. This table has almost 250,000 distinct CDR3 sequences, approximately 12% appearing once. The V end lost 3 bases, the J end lost 9 bases, and 15 bases lay between the germline ends. Germline-derived CDR1 and CDR2 are MDHEN and SYDVKM. The CDR3 has 13 residues. A word on this clonotype: Its antigen is as yet unknown.

The chain recombines TRBV28 with TRBJ2-7; D may be TRBD2 (5 bases). The sample was non-naive T cells sorted from PBMCs, taken 14 days before vaccination. The sequence derives from a man aged 45-60 years who received an inactivated influenza vaccine. This chain's CDR3 is CASSFISKGGQYF. The CDR3 coding sequence is TGTGCCAGCAGTTTTATTTCTAAAGGAGGGCAGTACTTC.